This is a list of T cell receptor beta chains from one sample in a study of cytomegalovirus exposure and HLA in healthy donors. The assay was immunoSEQ multiplex PCR, and TCRdb's table has in-frame clones only and misses some. This sample contains roughly 72,000 clones. What was sequenced was PBMCs. These receptor sequences come from a man younger than 30 in good health and CMV-seropositive. Each CDR3 is given with its conserved first and last residue. Each record gives: V gene, J gene, D gene, CDR3 DNA, CDR3 protein. A D gene is named only where the DNA matches it firmly.

TRBV28	TRBJ2-2	-	TGTGCCAACTCACAGGGTAGGGCCGGGGAGCTGTTTTTT	CANSQGRAGELFF
TRBV7-9	TRBJ2-5	TRBD1	TGTGCCAGCAGCAGAGGACAGGGAAAGGGGGAGACCCAGTACTTC	CASSRGQGKGETQYF
TRBV5-1	TRBJ2-5	TRBD2	TGCGCCAGCAGCCGAGGACTAGCGGGGGACCAAGAGACCCAGTACTTC	CASSRGLAGDQETQYF
TRBV11-2	TRBJ1-1	TRBD1	TGTGCCAGCAGCTACAGGGGAAGGTGGACTGAAGCTTTCTTT	CASSYRGRWTEAFF
TRBV5-1	TRBJ2-7	TRBD2	TGCGCCAGCAGCTGGACTAGCGGGAGTAGGTACGAGCAGTACTTC	CASSWTSGSRYEQYF
TRBV7-7	TRBJ2-5	TRBD2	TGTGCTAGCAGCTTAATTCGGGCGGGAGGAGAGACCCAGTACTTC	CASSLIRAGGETQYF
TRBV28	TRBJ1-1	-	TGTGCCAGCAGTTTATCGGACAGACCTTACACTGAAGCTTTCTTT	CASSLSDRPYTEAFF
TRBV6-5	TRBJ1-1	-	TGTGCCAGCAGTTTAACGGACAGTAGAACTGAAGCTTTCTTT	CASSLTDSRTEAFF
TRBV4-1	TRBJ2-7	-	TGCGCCAGCAGCCAAGAACAGAACTTCTACGAGCAGTACTTC	CASSQEQNFYEQYF
TRBV10-3	TRBJ2-7	TRBD2	TGTGCCATCAGTCGAGCGGGAGGGCCGAGCGAGCAGTACTTC	CAISRAGGPSEQYF
TRBV14	TRBJ1-5	TRBD1	TGTGCCAGCAGCCAAGATTATCAGGGACAGGGCGATCAGCCCCAGCATTTT	CASSQDYQGQGDQPQHF
TRBV7-9	TRBJ1-1	-	TGTGCCAGCAGCCCATCAGGGTCCACTGAAGCTTTCTTT	CASSPSGSTEAFF
TRBV19	TRBJ2-2	-	TGTGCCAGTCGGCGGGACCCCGGGGAGCTGTTTTTT	CASRRDPGELFF
TRBV2	TRBJ2-7	TRBD1	TGTGCCAGCAGTGAAGCTGGGACAGGGACGCCCGAGCAGTACTTC	CASSEAGTGTPEQYF
TRBV19	TRBJ1-5	TRBD1	TGTGCCAGTAGTCAAGGACAGGGGAGGTATCGCAATCAGCCCCAGCATTTT	CASSQGQGRYRNQPQHF
TRBV5-1	TRBJ2-1	TRBD1	TGCGCCAGCAGCTTGGCCAGAGGGGGCGCCTACAATGAGCAGTTCTTC	CASSLARGGAYNEQFF
TRBV27	TRBJ2-1	-	TGTGCCAGCAGTTACCGGGACACACACAATGAGCAGTTCTTC	CASSYRDTHNEQFF
TRBV6-5	TRBJ1-2	TRBD1	TGTGCCAGCAGTTTACAGGGGCATGGCTACACCTTC	CASSLQGHGYTF
TRBV7-9	TRBJ2-7	-	TGTGCCAGCAGCTTAGGCGTATCCGAGCAGTACTTC	CASSLGVSEQYF
TRBV28	TRBJ1-1	-	TGTGCCAGCAGTTCCCCCGGACCGGGATTGAACACTGAAGCTTTCTTT	CASSSPGPGLNTEAFF
TRBV6-1	TRBJ2-7	-	TGTGCCAGCAGTGACGGGGAGGAGCAGTACTTC	CASSDGEEQYF
TRBV5-1	TRBJ2-7	-	TGCGCCAGCAGATATTCAACTAGTTTCGACGAGCAGTACTTC	CASRYSTSFDEQYF
TRBV10-2	TRBJ2-2	TRBD2	TGCGCCAGCGGTACTAGCGGGGACACCGGGGAGCTGTTTTTT	CASGTSGDTGELFF
TRBV5-1	TRBJ2-3	TRBD1	TGCGCCAGCAGCTTTCTAGGGGACAGCACCACAGATACGCAGTATTTT	CASSFLGDSTTDTQYF
TRBV19	TRBJ2-1	-	TGTGCCAGTAGTGCAGGGATCGTCTACAATGAGCAGTTCTTC	CASSAGIVYNEQFF
TRBV6-1	TRBJ2-3	TRBD2	TGTGCCAGCAGTGTCACCCTAGCGGGGGAAACAGATACGCAGTATTTT	CASSVTLAGETDTQYF
TRBV7-8	TRBJ2-7	TRBD1	TGTGCCAGCAGCTTAAGGGACAGGGGTCACGAGCAGTACTTC	CASSLRDRGHEQYF
TRBV7-9	TRBJ1-1	-	TGTGCCAGCAGCCTTATACAGGAGATCAACACTGAAGCTTTCTTT	CASSLIQEINTEAFF
TRBV4-1	TRBJ2-7	-	TGCGCCAGCAGCCAAGATGAACACAGTTCCTACGAGCAGTACTTC	CASSQDEHSSYEQYF
TRBV28	TRBJ2-2	TRBD2	TGTGCCAGCAGGACCGGGACTAGCGGGAGGAGGACCGGGGAGCTGTTTTTT	CASRTGTSGRRTGELFF
TRBV9	TRBJ1-6	-	TGTGCCAGCAGCGTAGTACCACTGGATTCACCCCTCCACTTT	CASSVVPLDSPLHF
TRBV27	TRBJ2-7	TRBD1	TGTGCCAGCAGAGACCCCGGACAGGGTAACGAGCAGTACTTC	CASRDPGQGNEQYF
TRBV5-4	TRBJ2-5	TRBD1	TGTGCCAGCAGCGGAGACAGGGGGTTTCAAGAGACCCAGTACTTC	CASSGDRGFQETQYF
TRBV30	TRBJ1-2	TRBD1	TGTGCCTGGTCCGACAGGGCGTCCAACTATGGCTACACCTTC	CAWSDRASNYGYTF
TRBV27	TRBJ1-6	TRBD1	TGTGCCAGTTCCAGGGGGCGGGATTCACCCCTCCACTTT	CASSRGRDSPLHF
TRBV6-5	TRBJ1-6	-	TGTGCCAGCAGTCTCGGGCCCGGAACGGGACACCTCCACTTT	CASSLGPGTGHLHF
TRBV18	TRBJ2-2	-	TGTGCCAGCTCACCTTTAGTCAGGTGGAACACCGGGGAGCTGTTTTTT	CASSPLVRWNTGELFF
TRBV29-1	TRBJ2-1	TRBD1	TGCAGCGTTGAACCTGGGACAGGGGGCCTTTACAATGAGCAGTTCTTC	CSVEPGTGGLYNEQFF
TRBV5-1	TRBJ1-3	TRBD1	TGCGCCAGCAGCGCCACAGGGGGCAATGGAAACACCATATATTTT	CASSATGGNGNTIYF
TRBV21-1	TRBJ2-7	-	TGTGCCAGCAGCAAAGAGCGAGGACACGGCAACGAGCAGTACTTC	CASSKERGHGNEQYF
TRBV6-1	TRBJ2-3	-	TGTGCCAGCAAGGAGGTTTGGGGGCACACAGATACGCAGTATTTT	CASKEVWGHTDTQYF